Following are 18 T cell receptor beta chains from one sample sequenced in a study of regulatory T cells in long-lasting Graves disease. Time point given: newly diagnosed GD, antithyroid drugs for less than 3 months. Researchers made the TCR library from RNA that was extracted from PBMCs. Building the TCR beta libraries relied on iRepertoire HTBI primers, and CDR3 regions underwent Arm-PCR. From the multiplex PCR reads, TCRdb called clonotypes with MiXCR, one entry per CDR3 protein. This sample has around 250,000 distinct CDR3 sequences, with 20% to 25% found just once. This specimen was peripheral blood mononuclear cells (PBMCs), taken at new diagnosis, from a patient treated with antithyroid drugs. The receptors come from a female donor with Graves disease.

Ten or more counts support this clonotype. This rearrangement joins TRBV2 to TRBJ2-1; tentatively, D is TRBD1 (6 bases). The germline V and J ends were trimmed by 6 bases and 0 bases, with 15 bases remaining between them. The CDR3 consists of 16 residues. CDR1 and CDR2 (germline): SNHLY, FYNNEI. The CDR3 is CASRPNRVSSYNEQFF. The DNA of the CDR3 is TGTGCCAGCAGACCCAACAGGGTTAGCTCCTACAATGAGCAGTTCTTC.

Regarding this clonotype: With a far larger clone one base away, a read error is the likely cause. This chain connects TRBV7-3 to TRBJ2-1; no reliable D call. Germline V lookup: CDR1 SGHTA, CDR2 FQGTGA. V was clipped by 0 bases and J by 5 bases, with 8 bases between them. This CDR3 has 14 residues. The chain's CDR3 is CASSLTRAHNEQFF. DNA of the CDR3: TGTGCCAGCAGCTTAACCCGGGCTCACAATGAGCAGTTCTTC.

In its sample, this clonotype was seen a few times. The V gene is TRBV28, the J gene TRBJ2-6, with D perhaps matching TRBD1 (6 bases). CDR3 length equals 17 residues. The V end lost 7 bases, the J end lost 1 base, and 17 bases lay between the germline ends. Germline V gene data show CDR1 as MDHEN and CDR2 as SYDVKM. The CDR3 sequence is CASTARDTRSGANVLTF. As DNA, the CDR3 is TGTGCCAGCACCGCTAGGGACACAAGATCTGGGGCCAACGTCCTGACTTTC.

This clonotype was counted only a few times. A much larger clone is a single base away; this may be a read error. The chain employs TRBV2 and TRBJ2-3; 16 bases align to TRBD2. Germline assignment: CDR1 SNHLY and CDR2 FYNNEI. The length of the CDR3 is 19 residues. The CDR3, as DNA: TGTGCCTCCACCCCGGGGACTAGCGGGAGGGGTCCGAGCACAGATACGCAGTGTTTT. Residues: CASTPGTSGRGPSTDTQCF.

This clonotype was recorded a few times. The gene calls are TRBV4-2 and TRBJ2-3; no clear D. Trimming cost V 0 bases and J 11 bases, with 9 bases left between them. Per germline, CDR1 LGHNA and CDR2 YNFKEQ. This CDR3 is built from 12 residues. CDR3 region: CASSQDSTLQYF. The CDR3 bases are TGTGCCAGCAGCCAAGATAGTACCTTGCAGTATTTT.

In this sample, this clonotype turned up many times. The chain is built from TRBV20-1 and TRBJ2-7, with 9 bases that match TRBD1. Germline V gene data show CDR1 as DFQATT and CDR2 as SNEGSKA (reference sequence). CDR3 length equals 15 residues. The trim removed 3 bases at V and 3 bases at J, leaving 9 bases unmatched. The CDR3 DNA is TGCAGTGCTAGTCCTGGGACAGGGCAACTCTACGAGCAGTACTTC. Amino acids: CSASPGTGQLYEQYF.

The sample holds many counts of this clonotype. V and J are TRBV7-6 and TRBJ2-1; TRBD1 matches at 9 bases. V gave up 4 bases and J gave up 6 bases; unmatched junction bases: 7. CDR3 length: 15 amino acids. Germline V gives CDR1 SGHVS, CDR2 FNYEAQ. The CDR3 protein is CASSSGTGNVNEQFF. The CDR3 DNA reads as TGTGCCAGCAGCTCCGGGACAGGGAACGTCAATGAGCAGTTCTTC.

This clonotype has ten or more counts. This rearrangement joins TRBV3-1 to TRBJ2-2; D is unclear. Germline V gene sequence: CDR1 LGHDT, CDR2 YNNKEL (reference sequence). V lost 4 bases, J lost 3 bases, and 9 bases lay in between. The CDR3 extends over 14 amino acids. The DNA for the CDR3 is TGTGCCAGCAGCCTCACGCCGGACACCGGGGAGCTGTTTTTT. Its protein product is CASSLTPDTGELFF.

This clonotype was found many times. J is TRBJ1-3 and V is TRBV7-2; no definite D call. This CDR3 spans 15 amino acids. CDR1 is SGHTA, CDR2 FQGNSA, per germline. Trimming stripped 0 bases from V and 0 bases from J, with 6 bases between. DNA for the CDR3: TGTGCCAGCAGCTTAGCGGGGAGCTCTGGAAACACCATATATTTT. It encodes CASSLAGSSGNTIYF.

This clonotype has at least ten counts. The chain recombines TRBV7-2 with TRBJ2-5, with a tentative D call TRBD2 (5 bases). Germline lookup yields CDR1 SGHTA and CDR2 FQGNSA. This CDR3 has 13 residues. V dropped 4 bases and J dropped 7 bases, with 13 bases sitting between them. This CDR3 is CASSSGSGGTQYF. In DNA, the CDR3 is TGTGCCAGCAGCTCGGGGAGCGGCGGGACCCAGTACTTC.

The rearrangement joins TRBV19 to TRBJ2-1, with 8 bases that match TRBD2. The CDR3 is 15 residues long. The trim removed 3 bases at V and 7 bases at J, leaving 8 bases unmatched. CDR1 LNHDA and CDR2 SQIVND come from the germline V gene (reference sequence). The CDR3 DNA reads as TGTGCCAGTAGTATCGGTGCGGGAGGCTATAATGAGCAGTTCTTC. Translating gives CASSIGAGGYNEQFF.

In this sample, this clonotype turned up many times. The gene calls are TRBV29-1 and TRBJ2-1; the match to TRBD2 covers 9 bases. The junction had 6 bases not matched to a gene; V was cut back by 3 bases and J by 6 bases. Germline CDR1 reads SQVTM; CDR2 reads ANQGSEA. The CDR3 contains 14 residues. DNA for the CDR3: TGCAGCGTTGAGTTCGGTAGCGGGAGCAATGAGCAGTTCTTC. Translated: CSVEFGSGSNEQFF.

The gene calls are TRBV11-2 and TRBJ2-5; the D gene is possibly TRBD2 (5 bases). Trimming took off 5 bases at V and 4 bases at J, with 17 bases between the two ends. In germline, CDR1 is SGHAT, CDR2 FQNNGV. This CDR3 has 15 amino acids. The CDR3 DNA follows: TGTGCCAGCAGCCCCTCAGTGAGGGAGTCAGAGACCCAGTACTTC. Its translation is CASSPSVRESETQYF.

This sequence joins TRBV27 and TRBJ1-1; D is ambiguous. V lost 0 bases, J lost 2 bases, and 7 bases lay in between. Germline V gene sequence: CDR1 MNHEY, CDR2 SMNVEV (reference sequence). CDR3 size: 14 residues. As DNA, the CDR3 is TGTGCCAGCAGTTTATCAACAGCTAACACTGAAGCTTTCTTT. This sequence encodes CASSLSTANTEAFF.

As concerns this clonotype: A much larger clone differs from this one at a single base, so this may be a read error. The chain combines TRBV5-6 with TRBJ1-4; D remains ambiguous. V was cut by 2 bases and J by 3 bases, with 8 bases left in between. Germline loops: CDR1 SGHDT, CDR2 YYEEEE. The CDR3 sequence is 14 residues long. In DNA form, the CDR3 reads TGTGCCAGCAGCTTAATAGCGGCTAATGAAAAACTGTTTTTT. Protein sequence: CASSLIAANEKLFF.

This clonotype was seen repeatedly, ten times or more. CDR3 loop: CSAREGLTYEQYF. Here the CDR3 DNA reads TGCAGTGCTAGAGAGGGACTAACCTACGAGCAGTACTTC. The rearrangement joins TRBV20-1 to TRBJ2-7, with 7 positions matching TRBD2. V lost 0 bases, J lost 2 bases, and 1 base stayed unmatched. The V gene's germline CDR1 is DFQATT and CDR2 SNEGSKA (reference sequence). This CDR3 spans 13 amino acids.

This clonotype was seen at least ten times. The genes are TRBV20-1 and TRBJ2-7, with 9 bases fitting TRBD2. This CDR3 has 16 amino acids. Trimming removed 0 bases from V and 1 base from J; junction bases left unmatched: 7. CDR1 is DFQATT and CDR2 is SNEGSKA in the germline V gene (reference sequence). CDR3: CSARDRQLAGSYEQYF. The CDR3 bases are TGCAGTGCTAGAGATCGACAACTAGCGGGTTCCTACGAGCAGTACTTC.

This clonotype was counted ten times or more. The CDR3 DNA reads TGTGCCAGCAGTGACAGGCTAAGAGGGTACTTC. It codes for CASSDRLRGYF. This chain links TRBV28 with TRBJ2-4, with D perhaps matching TRBD1 (6 bases). V lost 5 bases and J 15 bases, leaving 14 bases between the germline ends. CDR3 size: 11 residues. The germline CDR1 and CDR2 sequences are MDHEN and SYDVKM.